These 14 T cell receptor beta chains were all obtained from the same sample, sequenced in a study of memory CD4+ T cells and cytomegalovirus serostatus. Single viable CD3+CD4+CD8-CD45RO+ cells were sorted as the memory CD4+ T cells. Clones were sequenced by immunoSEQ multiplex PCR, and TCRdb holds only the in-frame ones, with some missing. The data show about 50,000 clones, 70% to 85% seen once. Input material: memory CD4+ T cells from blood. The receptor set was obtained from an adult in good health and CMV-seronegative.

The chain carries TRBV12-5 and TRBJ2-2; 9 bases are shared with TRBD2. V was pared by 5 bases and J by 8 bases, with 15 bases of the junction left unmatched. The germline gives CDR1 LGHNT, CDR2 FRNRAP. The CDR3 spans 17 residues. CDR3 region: CASGPTKNSGGLGELFF. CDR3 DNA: TGTGCTAGTGGTCCCACAAAGAATAGCGGGGGATTGGGGGAGCTGTTTTTT.

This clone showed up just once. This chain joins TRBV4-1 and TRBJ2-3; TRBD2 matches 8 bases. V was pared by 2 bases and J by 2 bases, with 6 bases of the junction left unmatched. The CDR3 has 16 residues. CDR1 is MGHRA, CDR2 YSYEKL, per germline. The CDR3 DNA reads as TGCGCCAGCAGCCAACCTGCGGGGGGCATCACAGATACGCAGTATTTT. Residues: CASSQPAGGITDTQYF.

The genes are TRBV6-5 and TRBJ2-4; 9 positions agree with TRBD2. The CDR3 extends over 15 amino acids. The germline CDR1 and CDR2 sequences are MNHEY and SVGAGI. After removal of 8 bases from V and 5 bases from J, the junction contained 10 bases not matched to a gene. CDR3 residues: CASRLAGGPQNIQYF. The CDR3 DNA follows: TGTGCCAGCCGACTCGCGGGGGGGCCACAAAACATTCAGTACTTC.

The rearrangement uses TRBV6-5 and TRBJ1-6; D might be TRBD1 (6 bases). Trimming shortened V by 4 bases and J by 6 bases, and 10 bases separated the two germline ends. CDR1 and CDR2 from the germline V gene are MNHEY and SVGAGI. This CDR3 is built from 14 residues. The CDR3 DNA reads TGTGCCAGCAGTTGGGGGCTAGGTAATTCACCCCTCCACTTT. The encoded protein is CASSWGLGNSPLHF.

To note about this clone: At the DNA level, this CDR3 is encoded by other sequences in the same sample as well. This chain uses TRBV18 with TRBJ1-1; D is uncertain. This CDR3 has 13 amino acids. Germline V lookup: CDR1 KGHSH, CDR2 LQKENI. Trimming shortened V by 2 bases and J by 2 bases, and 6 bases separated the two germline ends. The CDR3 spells CASSPGQNTEAFF. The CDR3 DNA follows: TGTGCCAGCTCACCAGGGCAAAACACTGAAGCTTTCTTT.

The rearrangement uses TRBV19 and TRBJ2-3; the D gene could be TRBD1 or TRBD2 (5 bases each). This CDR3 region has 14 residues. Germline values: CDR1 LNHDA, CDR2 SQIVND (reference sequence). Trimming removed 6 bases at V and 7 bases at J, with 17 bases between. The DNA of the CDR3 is TGTGCCAGTAGCTTGGGACCCCAGGTCCATACGCAGTATTTT. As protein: CASSLGPQVHTQYF.

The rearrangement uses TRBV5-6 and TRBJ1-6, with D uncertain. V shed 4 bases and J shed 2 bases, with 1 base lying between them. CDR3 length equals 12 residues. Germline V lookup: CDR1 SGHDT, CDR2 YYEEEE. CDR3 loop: CASSPYNSPLHF. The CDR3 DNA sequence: TGTGCCAGCAGCCCCTATAATTCACCCCTCCACTTT.

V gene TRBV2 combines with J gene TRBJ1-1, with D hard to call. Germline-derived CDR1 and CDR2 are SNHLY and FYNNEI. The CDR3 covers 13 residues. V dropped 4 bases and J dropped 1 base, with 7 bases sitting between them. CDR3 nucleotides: TGTGCCAGCAGTGTAGAGGGGAACACTGAAGCTTTCTTT. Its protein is CASSVEGNTEAFF.

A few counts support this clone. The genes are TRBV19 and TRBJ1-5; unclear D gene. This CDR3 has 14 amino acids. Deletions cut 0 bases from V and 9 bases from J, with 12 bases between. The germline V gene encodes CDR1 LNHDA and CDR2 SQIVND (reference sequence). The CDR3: CASSIEPLQPPQHF. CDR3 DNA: TGTGCCAGTAGTATAGAACCCCTCCAGCCGCCCCAGCATTTT.

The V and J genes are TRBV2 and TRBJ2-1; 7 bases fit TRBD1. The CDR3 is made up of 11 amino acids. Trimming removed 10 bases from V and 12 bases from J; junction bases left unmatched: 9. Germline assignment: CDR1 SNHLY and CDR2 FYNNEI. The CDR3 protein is CAILDRDGQFF. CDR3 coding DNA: TGTGCCATCCTAGACAGGGATGGGCAGTTCTTC. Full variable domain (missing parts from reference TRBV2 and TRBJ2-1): EPEVTQTPSHQVTQMGQEVILRCVPISNHLYFYWYRQILGQKVEFLVSFYNNEISEKSEIFDDQFSVERPDGSNFTLKIRSTKLEDSAMYFCAILDRDGQFFGPGTRLTVL.

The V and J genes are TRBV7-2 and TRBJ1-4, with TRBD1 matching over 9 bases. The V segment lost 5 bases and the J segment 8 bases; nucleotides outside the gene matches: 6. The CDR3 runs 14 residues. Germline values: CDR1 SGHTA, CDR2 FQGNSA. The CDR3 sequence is CASSPGQGPEKLFF. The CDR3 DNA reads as TGTGCCAGCAGCCCGGGACAGGGTCCCGAAAAACTGTTTTTT.

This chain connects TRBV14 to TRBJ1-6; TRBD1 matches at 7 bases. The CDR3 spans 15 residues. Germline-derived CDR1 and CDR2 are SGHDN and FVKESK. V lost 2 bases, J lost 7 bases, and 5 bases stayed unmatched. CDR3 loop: CASSQSQGPNSPLHF. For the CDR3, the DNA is TGTGCCAGCAGCCAATCACAGGGGCCAAATTCACCCCTCCACTTT.

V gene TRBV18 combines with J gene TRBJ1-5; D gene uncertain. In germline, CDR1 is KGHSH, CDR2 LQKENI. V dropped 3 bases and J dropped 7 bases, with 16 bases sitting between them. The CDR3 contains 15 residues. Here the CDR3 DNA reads TGTGCCAGCTCACCTCGGGCCTCTCCTGGCCAGCCCCAGCATTTT. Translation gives CASSPRASPGQPQHF.

The CDR3 DNA reads as TGTGCCAGCAGTGAAACCTTAAAGCAGTTCTTC. Residues: CASSETLKQFF. The rearrangement uses TRBV6-1 and TRBJ2-1; D unresolved. The CDR3 runs 11 residues. The V gene's germline CDR1 is MNHNS and CDR2 SASEGT. V lost 2 bases and J lost 11, with 7 bases in between.